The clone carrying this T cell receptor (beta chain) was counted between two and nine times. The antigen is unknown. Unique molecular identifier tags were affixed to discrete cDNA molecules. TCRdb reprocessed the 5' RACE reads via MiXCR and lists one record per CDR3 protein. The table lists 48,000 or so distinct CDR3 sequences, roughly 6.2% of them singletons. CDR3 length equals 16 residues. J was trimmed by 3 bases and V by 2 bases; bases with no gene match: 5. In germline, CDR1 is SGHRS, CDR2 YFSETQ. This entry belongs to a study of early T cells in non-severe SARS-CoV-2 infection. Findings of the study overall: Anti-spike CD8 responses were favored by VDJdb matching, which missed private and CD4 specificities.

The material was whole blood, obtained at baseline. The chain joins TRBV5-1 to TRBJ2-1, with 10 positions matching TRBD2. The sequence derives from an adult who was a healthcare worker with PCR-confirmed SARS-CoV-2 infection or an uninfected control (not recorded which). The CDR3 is CASSFPSGSFYNEQFF. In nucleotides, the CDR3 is TGCGCCAGCAGCTTCCCTAGCGGGAGTTTCTACAATGAGCAGTTCTTC.